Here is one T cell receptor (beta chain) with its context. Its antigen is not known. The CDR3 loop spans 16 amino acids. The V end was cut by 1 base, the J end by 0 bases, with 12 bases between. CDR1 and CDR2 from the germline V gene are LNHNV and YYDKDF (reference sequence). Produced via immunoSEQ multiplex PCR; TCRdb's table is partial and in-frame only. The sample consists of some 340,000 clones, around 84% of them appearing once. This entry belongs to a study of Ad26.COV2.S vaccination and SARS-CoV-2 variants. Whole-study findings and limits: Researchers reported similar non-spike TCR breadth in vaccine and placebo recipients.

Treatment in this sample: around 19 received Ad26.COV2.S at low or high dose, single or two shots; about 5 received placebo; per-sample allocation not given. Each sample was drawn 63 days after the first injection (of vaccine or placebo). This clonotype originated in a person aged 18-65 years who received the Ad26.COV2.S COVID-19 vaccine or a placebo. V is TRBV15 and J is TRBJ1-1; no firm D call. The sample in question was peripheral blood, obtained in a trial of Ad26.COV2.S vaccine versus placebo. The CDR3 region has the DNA TGTGCCACCAGCAGAGGTGCAGGTGGAATGAACACTGAAGCTTTCTTT. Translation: CATSRGAGGMNTEAFF.